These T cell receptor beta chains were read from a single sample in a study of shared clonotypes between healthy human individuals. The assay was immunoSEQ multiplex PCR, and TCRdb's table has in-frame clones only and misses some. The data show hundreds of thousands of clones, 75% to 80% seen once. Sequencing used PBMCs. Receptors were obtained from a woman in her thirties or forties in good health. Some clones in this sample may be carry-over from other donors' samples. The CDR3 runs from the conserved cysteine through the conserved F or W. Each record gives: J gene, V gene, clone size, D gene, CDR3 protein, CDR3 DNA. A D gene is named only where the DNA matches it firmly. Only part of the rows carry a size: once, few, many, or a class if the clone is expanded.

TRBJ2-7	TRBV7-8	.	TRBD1	CASSFPRDRGKLEQYF	TGTGCCAGCAGCTTCCCCCGGGACAGGGGGAAATTGGAGCAGTACTTC
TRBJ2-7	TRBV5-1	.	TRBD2	CASSEGLAGAGEQYF	TGCGCCAGCAGCGAAGGACTAGCGGGAGCAGGAGAGCAGTACTTC
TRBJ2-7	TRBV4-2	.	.	CASSQGPGTYEQYF	TGTGCCAGCAGCCAAGGCCCGGGAACCTACGAGCAGTACTTC
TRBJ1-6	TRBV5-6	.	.	CASKTGGGSLNSPLHF	TGTGCCAGCAAGACGGGGGGAGGCTCCCTTAATTCACCCCTCCACTTT
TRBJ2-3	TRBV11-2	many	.	CASSLGTDTQYF	TGTGCCAGCAGCTTAGGTACAGATACGCAGTATTTT
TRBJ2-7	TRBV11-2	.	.	CASSWALQGPHEQYF	TGTGCCAGCAGCTGGGCTCTACAGGGACCCCACGAGCAGTACTTC
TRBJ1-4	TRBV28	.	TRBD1	CASSSGTVNEKLFF	TGTGCCAGCAGTTCCGGGACAGTTAATGAAAAACTGTTTTTT
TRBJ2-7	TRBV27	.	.	CASSLTRGRQYF	TGTGCCAGCAGTTTGACTAGAGGTCGGCAGTACTTC
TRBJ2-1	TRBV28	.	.	CASSLGSRVYNEQFF	TGTGCCAGCAGTTTAGGCTCGAGGGTCTACAATGAGCAGTTCTTC
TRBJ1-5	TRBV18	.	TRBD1	CASSPKGTVNQPQHF	TGTGCCAGCTCACCAAAAGGGACAGTTAATCAGCCCCAGCATTTT
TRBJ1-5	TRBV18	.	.	CASSPVGGQPQHF	TGTGCCAGCTCACCAGTTGGAGGTCAGCCCCAGCATTTT
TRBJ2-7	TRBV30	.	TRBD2	CAWSKTSGGYEQYF	TGTGCCTGGAGCAAGACTAGCGGGGGCTACGAGCAGTACTTC
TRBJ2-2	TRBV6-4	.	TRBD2	CASTDTSGDGTGELFF	TGTGCCAGCACGGATACTAGCGGAGATGGGACCGGGGAGCTGTTTTTT
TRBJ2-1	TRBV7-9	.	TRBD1	CASSPRDRGLNEQFF	TGTGCCAGCAGCCCCCGGGACAGGGGGCTAAATGAGCAGTTCTTC
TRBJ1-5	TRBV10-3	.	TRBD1	CAISESPGGANQPQHF	TGTGCCATCAGTGAGTCCCCAGGGGGGGCCAATCAGCCCCAGCATTTT
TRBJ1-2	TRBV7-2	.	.	CASSRVGRNGYTF	TGTGCCAGCAGCCGAGTGGGGAGGAATGGCTACACCTTC
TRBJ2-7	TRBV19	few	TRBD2	CASSPAREGYEQYF	TGTGCCAGTAGTCCCGCGCGGGAGGGCTACGAGCAGTACTTC
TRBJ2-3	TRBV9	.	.	CASSGGGTDTQYF	TGTGCCAGCAGCGGGGGGGGCACAGATACGCAGTATTTT
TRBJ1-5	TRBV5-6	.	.	CASSLDRDQPQHF	TGTGCCAGCAGCTTGGACAGGGATCAGCCCCAGCATTTT
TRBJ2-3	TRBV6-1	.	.	CASSDVDTDTQYF	TGTGCCAGCAGTGACGTAGACACAGATACGCAGTATTTT
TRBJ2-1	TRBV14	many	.	CASRPDVGANNEQFF	TGTGCCAGCAGGCCGGATGTTGGGGCGAACAATGAGCAGTTCTTC
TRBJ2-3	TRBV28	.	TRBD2	CASSPTSGRASTDTQYF	TGTGCCAGCAGTCCAACTAGCGGGAGGGCCTCCACAGATACGCAGTATTTT
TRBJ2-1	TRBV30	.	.	CAWRPGRGGQFF	TGTGCCTGGAGGCCGGGCAGGGGAGGGCAGTTCTTC
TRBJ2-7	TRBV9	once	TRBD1	CASSKRDSSYEQYF	TGTGCCAGCAGCAAACGGGACAGCTCCTACGAGCAGTACTTC
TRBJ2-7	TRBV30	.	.	CAWMGVGRSNSYEQYF	TGTGCCTGGATGGGGGTGGGGCGGAGTAACTCCTACGAGCAGTACTTC
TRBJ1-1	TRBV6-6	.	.	CASSDEGIRAFF	TGTGCCAGCAGTGACGAGGGGATTCGGGCTTTCTTT
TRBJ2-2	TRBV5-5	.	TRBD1	CASSPNTGANTGELFF	TGTGCCAGCAGCCCAAATACAGGGGCGAACACCGGGGAGCTGTTTTTT
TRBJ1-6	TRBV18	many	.	CASSPRSGMNSPLHF	TGTGCCAGCTCACCACGGTCAGGGATGAATTCACCCCTCCACTTT
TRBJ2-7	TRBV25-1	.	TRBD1	CASNGQGDEQYF	TGTGCCAGCAACGGACAGGGCGACGAGCAGTACTTC
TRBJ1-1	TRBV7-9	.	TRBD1	CASSLVFGTGQTEAFF	TGTGCCAGCAGCTTAGTCTTCGGGACAGGGCAAACTGAAGCTTTCTTT
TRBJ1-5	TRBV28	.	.	CASSLWTAYSNQPQHF	TGTGCCAGCAGTTTATGGACGGCTTATAGCAATCAGCCCCAGCATTTT
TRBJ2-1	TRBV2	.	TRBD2	CASNPRGLAGNEQFF	TGTGCCAGCAATCCTAGAGGACTAGCGGGCAATGAGCAGTTCTTC
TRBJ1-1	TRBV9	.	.	CASSVEVNTEAFF	TGTGCCAGCAGCGTAGAGGTGAACACTGAAGCTTTCTTT
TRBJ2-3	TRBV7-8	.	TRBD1	CASSLRQGNTDTQYF	TGTGCCAGCAGCCTAAGACAGGGAAACACAGATACGCAGTATTTT
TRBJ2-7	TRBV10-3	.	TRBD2	CAIATSGFSYEQYF	TGTGCCATCGCGACTAGCGGATTCTCCTACGAGCAGTACTTC
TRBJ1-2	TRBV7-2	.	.	CASSLVGTGYTF	TGTGCCAGCAGCTTAGTCGGGACAGGCTACACCTTC
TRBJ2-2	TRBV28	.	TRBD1	CASSLSRGRGTGELFF	TGTGCCAGCAGTTTAAGCAGGGGGAGAGGGACCGGGGAGCTGTTTTTT
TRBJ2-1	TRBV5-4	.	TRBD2	CASSNGLAGNEQFF	TGTGCCAGCAGCAACGGACTAGCCGGGAATGAGCAGTTCTTC
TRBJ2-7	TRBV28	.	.	CASILQDSSYEQYF	TGTGCCAGCATTCTTCAGGACAGTTCCTACGAGCAGTACTTC
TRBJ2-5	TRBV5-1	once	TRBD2	CASSPSGGGVQETQYF	TGCGCCAGCAGCCCGAGCGGGGGAGGGGTACAAGAGACCCAGTACTTC
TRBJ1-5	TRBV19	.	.	CASSITFRDIQHF	TGTGCCAGTAGTATTACATTTCGGGACATACAGCATTTT
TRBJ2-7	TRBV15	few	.	CATSRIGRLDTWSEQYF	TGTGCCACCAGCAGAATTGGAAGGCTAGATACGTGGAGCGAGCAGTACTTC
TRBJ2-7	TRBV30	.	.	CAWSDSDLGIGPYEQYF	TGTGCCTGGAGTGACAGTGATTTGGGGATCGGGCCCTACGAGCAGTACTTC
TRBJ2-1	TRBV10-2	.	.	CASSPTGTHYNEQFF	TGCGCCAGCAGTCCTACCGGGACTCACTACAATGAGCAGTTCTTC